This TCR beta chain was found in a study of T cell responses to AZD1222 COVID-19 vaccine (dated by TCRdb to the early 2020s). At the level of the whole study: AZD1222 recipients with second doses at about 4 weeks or about 12 weeks were pooled, because spike-specific TCR depth and breadth did not differ between schedules. A total of around 240 trial participants underwent TCR sequencing, of whom some 210 received two doses of AZD1222 and roughly 25 received two doses of the MenACWY control vaccine. Trial participants were enrolled by age into 18-55, 56-69 and 70-plus year subgroups, with around 150, 28 and 57 TCR-sequenced participants respectively. What the work shows at the level of the full study, not this receptor alone: Reportedly, almost half of the unique spike-specific TCRs recognized epitopes lying outside the regions that are mutated in the B.1.351 and B.1.1.7 variants. No day 14 peak-response samples were available, so repertoires were characterized only after the peak T cell response. The 56-69-year group was small, and its depth increase did not reach significance, likely because of low power. A significant rise in spike-specific TCR breadth and depth was observed after two AZD1222 doses relative to day 0 and relative to MenACWY recipients. CD4 TCRs associated with the vaccine covered the entire spike protein, and the dominant responses were in regions 160-218 and 743-854. Participants were mostly white British, with more females than males. The authors suggested clonal diversity may have been underestimated. Conclusions about previously exposed vaccinees are limited, since just six AZD1222 recipients were seropositive for SARS-CoV-2 at baseline.

According to the germline V gene, CDR1 reads MNHEY and CDR2 reads SVGAGI. From its cysteine to its phenylalanine, the CDR3 spans 15 amino acids. Only the CDR3 region is kept as DNA, spanning 45 bases read in frame from base 1. From V the trimming removes 2 bases and from J it removes 0 bases, while the gene matches leave 3 bases of the junction unaccounted for. The time point label corresponds to: baseline before first vaccination. Samples from vaccinated people were obtained from the UK trials COV001 and COV002, which included a single-blind randomized controlled phase 2/3 trial of AZD1222 (ChAdOx1 nCoV-19) in healthy adults. For TCRbeta chain sequencing, PBMC samples from trial participants were taken at day 0 and at day 28 after the second dose. The CDR3 regions of human TCRbeta chains were analyzed by immunosequencing. The paper's processing steps were these. TCRs in the repertoires were compared against a reference library of SARS-CoV-2-specific TCRs that had been generated with the MIRA antigen-specificity platform. Breadth was defined as the fraction of unique TCRs that were SARS-CoV-2-associated, and depth was defined as the fraction of total T cells that were SARS-CoV-2-associated. Using the MIRA data, every spike-specific TCR was mapped to the spike region that the TCR reacted to and assigned to either a CD4 or a CD8 class. Log10-transformed breadth and depth values were compared by one-way ANOVA with Sidak's multiple comparisons tests. TCRdb took this table from immuneACCESS and kept in-frame rearrangements with V and J called. Such tables lack part of the clones; where checked against another copy, unresolved V genes explain under half of the gap, and the rest is unexplained. V, J and clone size reflect that table, while D and trimming were determined from the DNA. For this sample the table gives about 160,000 clones, of which 85% to 90% were detected only once. The biggest ten clones account for around 5.9% of the sample.

On this clone itself: The antigen it recognizes is unknown. No much larger clone exists at a distance of one base, and base qualities are not known.

The source of this sequence is an adult in good health. The rearranged chain carries TRBV6-5 and TRBJ2-5, with 7 junctional bases fitting TRBD1. The starting material was peripheral blood, obtained on day 0 of AZD1222 vaccination. CDR3 sequence: CASSYEQGYQETQYF. The DNA sequence is TGTGCCAGCAGTTACGAACAGGGGTACCAAGAGACCCAGTACTTC.